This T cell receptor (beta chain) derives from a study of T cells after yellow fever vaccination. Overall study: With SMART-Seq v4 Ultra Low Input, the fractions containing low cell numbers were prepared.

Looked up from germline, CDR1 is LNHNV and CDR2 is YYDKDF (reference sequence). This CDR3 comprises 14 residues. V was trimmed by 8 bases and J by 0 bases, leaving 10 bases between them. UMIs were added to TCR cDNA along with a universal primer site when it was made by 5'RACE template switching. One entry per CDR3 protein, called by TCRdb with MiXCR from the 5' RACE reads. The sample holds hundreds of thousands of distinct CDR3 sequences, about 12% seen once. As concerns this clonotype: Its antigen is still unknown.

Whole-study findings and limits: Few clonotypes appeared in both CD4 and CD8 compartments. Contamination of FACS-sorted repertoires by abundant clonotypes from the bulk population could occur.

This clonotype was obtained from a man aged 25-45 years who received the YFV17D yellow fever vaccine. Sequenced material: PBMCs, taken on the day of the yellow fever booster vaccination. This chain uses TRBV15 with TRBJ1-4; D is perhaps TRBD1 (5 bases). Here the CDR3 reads CATGRGSTNEKLFF. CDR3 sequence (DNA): TGTGCCACCGGGAGGGGTTCAACTAATGAAAAACTGTTTTTT.